The source of this T cell receptor (beta chain) is a study of PD-L1 blockade in urothelial cancer. About the research overall: Blood drawn 3 weeks (second dose) and 6 weeks after treatment start was analyzed. A median blood sample held around 150,000 T cells and approximately 83,000 unique TCRs.

As for time point: pretreatment peripheral blood. The CDR3 consists of 15 residues. Trimming removed 5 bases at V and 6 bases at J, with 14 bases between. Germline values: CDR1 SGHTA, CDR2 FQGNSA. Study-wide results and limits: By 3 weeks, tumor-associated blood clones had expanded more in durable-benefit patients.

As to this clone: The antigen is not known.

Clones were sequenced by immunoSEQ multiplex PCR, and TCRdb holds only the in-frame ones, with some missing. Seen here are around 86,000 clones, approximately 86% observed once, and the top ten hold approximately 6.7%. The sequence was collected from a man aged 35 to 55 with urothelial cancer. The source material was PBMCs, sampled around atezolizumab (anti-PD-L1) treatment. The chain links TRBV7-2 to TRBJ2-6; unclear D gene. The CDR3 is CASSLSIVAANVLTF. CDR3 nucleotide sequence: TGTGCCAGCAGCCTCTCGATCGTGGCGGCCAACGTCCTGACTTTC.